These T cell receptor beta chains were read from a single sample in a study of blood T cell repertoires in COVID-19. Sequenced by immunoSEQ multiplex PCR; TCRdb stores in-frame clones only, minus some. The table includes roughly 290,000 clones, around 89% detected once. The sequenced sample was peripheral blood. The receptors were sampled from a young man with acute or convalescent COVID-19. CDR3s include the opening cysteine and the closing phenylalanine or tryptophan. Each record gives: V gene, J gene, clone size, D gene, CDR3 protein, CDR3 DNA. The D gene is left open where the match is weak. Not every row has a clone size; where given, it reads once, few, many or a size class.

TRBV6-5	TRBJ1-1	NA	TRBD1	CASGISRGRGTEAFF	TGTGCCAGCGGCATCTCCAGGGGGAGAGGGACTGAAGCTTTCTTT
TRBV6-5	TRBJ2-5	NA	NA	CASSYSMTSQETQYF	TGTGCCAGCAGTTACTCGATGACTAGCCAAGAGACCCAGTACTTC
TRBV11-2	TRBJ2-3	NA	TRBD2	CASSSRGLAGGTDTQYF	TGTGCCAGCAGCTCTAGGGGACTAGCGGGCGGCACAGATACGCAGTATTTT
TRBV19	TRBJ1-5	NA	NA	CASSMSGVNNQPQHF	TGTGCCAGTAGTATGTCCGGGGTTAATAATCAGCCCCAGCATTTT
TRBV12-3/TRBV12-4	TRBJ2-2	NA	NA	CASRPDTGELFF	TGTGCCAGCAGACCAGACACCGGGGAGCTGTTTTTT
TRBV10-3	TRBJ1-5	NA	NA	CAICQGVDQPQHF	TGTGCCATTTGCCAAGGGGTGGATCAGCCCCAGCATTTT
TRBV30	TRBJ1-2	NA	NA	CAWSAGYYGYTF	TGTGCCTGGAGTGCAGGGTACTATGGCTACACCTTC
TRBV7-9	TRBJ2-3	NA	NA	CASSLGAADTQYF	TGTGCCAGCAGCTTAGGCGCGGCAGATACGCAGTATTTT
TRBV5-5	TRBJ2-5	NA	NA	CASSRQRKETQYF	TGTGCCAGCAGCCGTCAGCGAAAAGAGACCCAGTACTTC
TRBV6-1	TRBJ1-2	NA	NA	CASSEAGGGGYGYTF	TGTGCCAGCAGTGAAGCAGGCGGCGGGGGGTATGGCTACACCTTC
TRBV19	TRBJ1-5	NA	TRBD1	CASSPGGRNQPQHF	TGTGCCAGCTCTCCAGGGGGGCGCAATCAGCCCCAGCATTTT
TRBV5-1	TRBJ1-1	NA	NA	CASRTSGRNTEAFF	TGCGCCAGCAGAACGTCAGGCCGGAACACTGAAGCTTTCTTT
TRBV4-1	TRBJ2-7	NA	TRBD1	CASSQRRTGAYEQYF	TGCGCCAGCAGCCAAAGGAGGACAGGGGCCTACGAGCAGTACTTC
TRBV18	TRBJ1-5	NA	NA	CASSPPGPGNQPQHF	TGTGCCAGCTCACCACCGGGGCCGGGCAATCAGCCCCAGCATTTT
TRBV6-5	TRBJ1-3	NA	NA	CASRPGGSGNTIYF	TGTGCCAGCAGGCCCGGGGGGTCTGGAAACACCATATATTTT
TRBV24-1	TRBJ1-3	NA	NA	CATSDSRGGNSGNTIYF	TGTGCCACCAGTGACTCAAGAGGGGGTAACTCTGGAAACACCATATATTTT
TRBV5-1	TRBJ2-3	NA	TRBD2	CASSLGLAGGSTDTQYF	TGCGCCAGCAGCTTGGGACTAGCGGGGGGAAGCACAGATACGCAGTATTTT
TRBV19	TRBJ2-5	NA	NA	CASSIAGWYQETQYF	TGTGCCAGTAGTATTGCGGGGTGGTACCAAGAGACCCAGTACTTC
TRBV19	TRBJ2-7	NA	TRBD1	CASSVQGVSEQYF	TGTGCCAGTAGTGTTCAGGGGGTAAGCGAGCAGTACTTC
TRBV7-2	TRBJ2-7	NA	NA	CASSFHRGANQREQYF	TGTGCCAGCAGCTTTCATCGGGGGGCCAATCAACGGGAGCAGTACTTC
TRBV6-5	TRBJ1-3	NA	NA	CASSFLAGSSGNTIYF	TGTGCCAGCAGTTTCTTGGCAGGCTCCTCTGGAAACACCATATATTTT
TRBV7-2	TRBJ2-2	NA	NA	CASSLGAISVGELFF	TGTGCCAGCAGCTTAGGCGCAATTAGTGTCGGGGAGCTGTTTTTT
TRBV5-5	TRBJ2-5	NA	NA	CASSWVGAGQETQYF	TGTGCCAGCAGCTGGGTGGGGGCAGGGCAAGAGACCCAGTACTTC
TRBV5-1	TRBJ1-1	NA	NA	CASSLGDRPNTEAFF	TGCGCCAGCAGCTTGGGAGACAGGCCGAACACTGAAGCTTTCTTT
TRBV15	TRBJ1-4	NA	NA	CATSRDSAATNEKLFF	TGTGCCACCAGCAGAGATAGTGCGGCAACTAATGAAAAACTGTTTTTT
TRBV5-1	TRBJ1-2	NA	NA	CASSVGGRKNYGYTF	TGCGCCAGCAGCGTGGGGGGGCGTAAGAACTATGGCTACACCTTC
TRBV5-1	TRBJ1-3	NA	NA	CASSLGDRPSGNTIYF	TGCGCCAGCAGCTTAGGTGACAGGCCCTCTGGAAACACCATATATTTT
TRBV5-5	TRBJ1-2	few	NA	CASSLDLRAGGYTF	TGTGCCAGCAGCTTGGACCTCCGGGCAGGGGGCTACACCTTC
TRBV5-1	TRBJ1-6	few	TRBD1	CASSPSGGGMDSPLHF	TGCGCCAGCAGCCCTTCAGGAGGGGGCATGGATTCACCCCTCCACTTT
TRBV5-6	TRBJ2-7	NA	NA	CASSGTGWSYEQYF	TGTGCCAGCAGCGGCACAGGGTGGTCCTACGAGCAGTACTTC
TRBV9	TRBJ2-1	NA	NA	CASSVPGGVEEQFF	TGTGCCAGCAGCGTTCCGGGGGGCGTCGAGGAGCAGTTCTTC
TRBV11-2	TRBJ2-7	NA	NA	CASSARTEGSEQYF	TGTGCCAGCAGCGCCCGGACAGAGGGTTCCGAGCAGTACTTC
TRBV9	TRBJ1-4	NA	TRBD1	CASSSRGTGAEKLFF	TGTGCCAGCAGCTCCCGGGGGACAGGGGCCGAAAAACTGTTTTTT
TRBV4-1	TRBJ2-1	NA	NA	CASSQDKTSAYNEQFF	TGCGCCAGCAGCCAAGATAAGACTAGTGCCTACAATGAGCAGTTCTTC
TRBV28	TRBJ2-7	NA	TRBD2	CASSLWIQKPASGKKERHEQYF	TGTGCCAGCAGTTTATGGATCCAAAAGCCGGCTAGCGGGAAAAAAGAACGTCACGAGCAGTACTTC
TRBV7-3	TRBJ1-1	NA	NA	CASSWGSSNTEAFF	TGTGCCAGCAGCTGGGGCAGTAGCAACACTGAAGCTTTCTTT
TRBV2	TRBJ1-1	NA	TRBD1	CASSLERQGDTEAFF	TGTGCCAGCAGCCTAGAAAGACAGGGAGACACTGAAGCTTTCTTT
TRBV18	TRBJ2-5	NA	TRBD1	CASSAGQGLETQYF	TGTGCCAGCTCCGCGGGACAGGGGTTGGAGACCCAGTACTTC
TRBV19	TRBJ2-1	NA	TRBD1	CASSKLMSGTGYHNEQFF	TGTGCCAGTAGTAAGCTTATGTCCGGGACAGGGTACCACAATGAGCAGTTCTTC